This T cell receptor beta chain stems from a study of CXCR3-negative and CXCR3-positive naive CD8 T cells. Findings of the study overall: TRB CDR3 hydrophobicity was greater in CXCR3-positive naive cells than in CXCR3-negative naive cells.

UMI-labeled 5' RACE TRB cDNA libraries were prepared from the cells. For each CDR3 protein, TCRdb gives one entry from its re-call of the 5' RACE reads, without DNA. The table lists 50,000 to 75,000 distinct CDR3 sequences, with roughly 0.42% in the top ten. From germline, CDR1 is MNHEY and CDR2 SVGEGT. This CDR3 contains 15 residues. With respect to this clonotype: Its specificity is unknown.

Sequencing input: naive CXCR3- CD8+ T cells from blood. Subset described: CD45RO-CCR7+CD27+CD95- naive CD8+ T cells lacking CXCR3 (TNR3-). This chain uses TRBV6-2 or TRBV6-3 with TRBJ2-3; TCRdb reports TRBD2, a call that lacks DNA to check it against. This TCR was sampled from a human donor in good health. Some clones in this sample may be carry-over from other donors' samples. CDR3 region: CASRRASGGSDTQYF.